Shown below are 11 T cell receptor beta chains from a single sample sequenced in a study of regulatory T cells in long-lasting Graves disease. Indicated time point: newly diagnosed GD, antithyroid drugs for less than 3 months. The TCR library was made from RNA that had been extracted from PBMCs in TRIzol. Combining iRepertoire HTBI primers with Arm-PCR of CDR3 regions, the authors built TCR beta libraries. TCRdb processed the multiplex PCR reads anew with MiXCR; each CDR3 protein has one entry. This sample has 350,000 to 550,000 distinct CDR3 sequences, with about 15% found just once. These data also formed part of another study, on T cells in Graves' hyperthyroidism and ophthalmopathy.

The sample was peripheral blood mononuclear cells (PBMCs), taken at new diagnosis, from a patient treated with antithyroid drugs. These receptors originate from a woman aged 25 to 45 with Graves disease.

This clonotype has more than one count but fewer than ten. The rearrangement uses TRBV14 and TRBJ1-2; no firm D call. The CDR3 is 16 residues long. CDR1 is SGHDN, CDR2 FVKESK, per germline. Trimming stripped 1 base from V and 0 bases from J, with 12 bases between. The CDR3 spells CASSQVAPIPNYGYTF. The DNA for the CDR3 is TGTGCCAGCAGCCAAGTTGCGCCCATACCTAACTATGGCTACACCTTC.

This clonotype was recorded at least ten times. The rearrangement joins TRBV5-6 to TRBJ2-3; 11 bases are shared with TRBD2. This CDR3 has 18 residues. V lost 0 bases and J lost 3; bases outside the gene matches: 9. Germline V gene data show CDR1 as SGHDT and CDR2 as YYEEEE. CDR3 in amino acids: CASSLAFSGRAGTDTQYF. The CDR3 bases are TGTGCCAGCAGCTTGGCGTTTAGCGGGAGGGCCGGTACAGATACGCAGTATTTT.

This clonotype was found a few times. A read error may explain this, as a much larger clone is one base away. This rearrangement joins TRBV12-3 or TRBV12-4 to TRBJ1-1, with a weak D call TRBD1 (5 bases). Trimming cost V 5 bases and J 0 bases, with 16 bases left between them. This CDR3 comprises 16 residues. The CDR3 region has the DNA TGTGCCAGCAGTCTTGGGGCTCCAGGACTGAACACTGAAGCTTTCTTT. Translating gives CASSLGAPGLNTEAFF.

This clonotype was seen at least ten times. The chain links TRBV15 to TRBJ2-1; D ambiguous. Trimming pared 3 bases from V and 11 bases from J, leaving 11 bases between. Looked up from germline, CDR1 is LNHNV and CDR2 is YYDKDF (reference sequence). The CDR3 is 12 residues long. This chain's CDR3 is CATSSPLEKQFF. In nucleotides, the CDR3 is TGTGCCACCAGCAGCCCTTTGGAGAAGCAGTTCTTC.

In this sample, this clonotype turned up many times. V and J are TRBV28 and TRBJ2-3, with D hard to call. Germline V lookup: CDR1 MDHEN, CDR2 SYDVKM. V was shortened by 10 bases and J by 2 bases, with 13 bases between the two germline ends. The CDR3 loop spans 13 amino acids. CDR3 bases: TGTGCCATAAGGTGGCAGAACACAGATACGCAGTATTTT. Its translation is CAIRWQNTDTQYF.

The chain links TRBV30 to TRBJ1-6; no reliable D call. The CDR3 loop spans 14 amino acids. The V end lost 3 bases, the J end lost 2 bases, and 8 bases lay between the germline ends. Germline-derived CDR1 and CDR2 are GTSNPN and SVGIG (reference sequence). The CDR3 region has the DNA TGTGCCTGGAGGGGAGTTGCCTATAATTCACCCCTCCACTTT. It codes for CAWRGVAYNSPLHF.

About this clonotype: A single base is all that separates this from a far larger clone, so a read error is likely. This chain uses TRBV5-1 with TRBJ2-5; TRBD2 matches at 9 bases. The CDR3 length is 17 residues. Per the germline V gene, CDR1 is SGHRS and CDR2 is YFSETQ. The CDR3: CASSLQRLTSGYNEQLF. CDR3 bases: TGCGCCAGCAGCCTCCAGAGGTTGACTAGCGGATACAATGAGCAGCTCTTC.

This clonotype was observed at least ten times. V usage is TRBV18 and J usage is TRBJ2-4, with 12 bases aligning to TRBD2. After removal of 2 bases from V and 7 bases from J, the junction contained 3 bases not matched to a gene. The CDR3 totals 15 residues. From germline, CDR1 is KGHSH and CDR2 LQKENI. The CDR3 sequence is CASSPTSGRMNIQYF. The CDR3 coding sequence is TGTGCCAGCTCACCAACTAGCGGGAGGATGAACATTCAGTACTTC.

At least ten counts were recorded for this clonotype. The CDR3 protein is CASSYSPDKGRSSPLHF. The CDR3, as DNA: TGTGCCAGCAGTTACTCCCCGGACAAAGGGAGGAGTTCACCCCTCCACTTT. J is TRBJ1-6 and V is TRBV6-5, with a possible D match to TRBD1 (5 bases). The CDR3 is 17 residues long. Looked up from germline, CDR1 is MNHEY and CDR2 is SVGAGI. The germline V and J ends were trimmed by 0 bases and 9 bases, with 18 bases remaining between them.

At least ten counts were recorded for this clonotype. The chain carries TRBV15 and TRBJ2-7, with 9 bases that match TRBD1. CDR1 and CDR2 from the germline V gene are LNHNV and YYDKDF (reference sequence). The V gene end was trimmed by 1 base and the J gene end by 3 bases; junction bases not matched to a gene: 4. The CDR3 runs to 15 residues. In nucleotides, the CDR3 is TGTGCCACCAGCAGAGGTAGGGGACAGGGCTACGAGCAGTACTTC. Encoded protein: CATSRGRGQGYEQYF.

In regard to this clonotype: A much larger clone sits a single nucleotide away, making a read error possible. The chain combines TRBV7-9 with TRBJ2-7; a possible D gene is TRBD1 (5 bases). Trimming left V 4 bases short and J 4 bases short, with 14 bases between. There are 14 residues in the CDR3. Per germline, CDR1 SEHNR and CDR2 FQNEAQ (reference sequence). The chain's CDR3 is CASSSSPGFYEQYF. The DNA of the CDR3 is TGTGCCAGCAGCTCCTCACCAGGGTTTTACGAGCAGTACTTC. The whole variable domain, filled in from reference TRBV7-9 and TRBJ2-7, reads DTGVSQNPRHKITKRGQNVTFRCDPISEHNRLYWYRQTLGQGPEFLTYFQNEAQLEKSRLLSDRFSAERPKGSFSTLEIQRTEQGDSAMYLCASSSSPGFYEQYFGPGTRLTVT.